This is a list of T cell receptor beta chains from one sample in a study of patients and donors after allogeneic stem cell transplantation. Using its own MiXCR run on the RT-PCR reads, TCRdb lists one record per CDR3 protein. The sample lists 200,000 to 250,000 distinct CDR3 sequences; over 12% were seen once. Material: blood, either unsorted or a sorted T cell fraction (not recorded which). The receptor set was obtained from a human donor who was either an allogeneic HSCT recipient or a stem cell or donor lymphocyte infusion donor (not recorded which). It is not recorded whose cells these are; they may come from a transplant donor. The CDR3 runs from the conserved cysteine through the conserved F or W. Each record gives: D gene, V gene, J gene, clone size, CDR3 DNA, CDR3 protein. A D gene is named only where the DNA matches it firmly. Clone size appears in some rows only: once, few, many, or a class for an expanded clone.

NA,TRBV6-4,TRBJ1-1,few,TGTGCCAGCAGTGCGACAAGGAACACTGAAGCTTTCTTT,CASSATRNTEAFF
NA,TRBV15,TRBJ1-1,few,TGTGCCACCAGCAGAGATCTGGGGGTTTGGCACACTGAAGCTTTCTTT,CATSRDLGVWHTEAFF
NA,TRBV20-1,TRBJ1-3,few,TGCAGTGCTAGAGGTGCGTCGGGAAACACCATATATTTT,CSARGASGNTIYF
TRBD1,TRBV6-1,TRBJ1-2,NA,TGTGCCAGCAGCGAAGGGGACAGATTTTATGGCTACACCTTC,CASSEGDRFYGYTF
NA,TRBV11-2,TRBJ2-5,many,TGTGCCAGCAGCTCCGGAGAGACCCAGTACTTC,CASSSGETQYF
NA,TRBV20-1,TRBJ1-2,few,TGCAGTGCTCGAGTGGGGGGCAATGGTGGCTACACCTTC,CSARVGGNGGYTF
TRBD1,TRBV11-2,TRBJ1-4,NA,TGTGCCAGCAGCACCCCGACAGGGTTTAATGAAAAACTGTTTTTT,CASSTPTGFNEKLFF
NA,TRBV6-1,TRBJ2-6,NA,TGTGCCAGCAGCATTACGGGGATGTCTGGGGCCAACGTCCTGACTTTC,CASSITGMSGANVLTF
NA,TRBV12-3/TRBV12-4,TRBJ2-5,NA,TGTGCCAGCAGTCTAGACGGGTCCCGAGGAGCAGAGACCCAGTACTTC,CASSLDGSRGAETQYF
NA,TRBV11-1,TRBJ2-7,NA,TGTGCCAGCAGCTACTCACTCGAGCAGTACTTC,CASSYSLEQYF
TRBD2,TRBV12-3/TRBV12-4,TRBJ2-7,NA,TGTGCCAGCAGTATATACGGGGGGGCCAGGTCCTACGAGCAGTACTTC,CASSIYGGARSYEQYF
NA,TRBV20-1,TRBJ1-5,many,TGCAGTGCTAGAGAGGCCAGGAGCAATCAGCCCCAGCATTTT,CSAREARSNQPQHF
NA,TRBV29-1,TRBJ1-2,NA,TGCAGCGTTCGTGAAGGGGCGGGTCGGGGCTACACCTTC,CSVREGAGRGYTF
TRBD1,TRBV20-1,TRBJ2-1,many,TGCAGTGCCCCCGGGACAGCCAGAATTGAGCAGTTCTTC,CSAPGTARIEQFF
NA,TRBV5-1,TRBJ1-1,few,TGCGCCAGCAGCTTGGGGTGGCAAATGAACACTGAAGCTTTCTTT,CASSLGWQMNTEAFF
NA,TRBV10-3,TRBJ2-5,few,TGTGCCACCTGGACCGTGGAGGTTGAGACCCAGTACTTC,CATWTVEVETQYF
NA,TRBV12-3/TRBV12-4,TRBJ2-1,NA,TGTGCCAGCAGCACTAGGTTCGGTGAGCAGTTCTTC,CASSTRFGEQFF
NA,TRBV6-5,TRBJ1-2,few,TGTGCCAGCAGTCCCTATAACTATGGCTACACCTTC,CASSPYNYGYTF
TRBD1,TRBV7-3,TRBJ1-1,many,TGTGCCAGCAGCCCACACGGACAGGCTGGGGGCACTGAAGCTTTCTTT,CASSPHGQAGGTEAFF
NA,TRBV5-1,TRBJ2-3,few,TGCGCCAGCAGCTTGGACAGGCCGGGGGTAGATACGCAGTATTTT,CASSLDRPGVDTQYF
NA,TRBV5-1,TRBJ2-7,NA,TGCGCCAGCAGTCCTTCTATCGGGGGCTACGAGCAGTACTTC,CASSPSIGGYEQYF
NA,TRBV20-1,TRBJ1-1,few,TGCAGTGCTAGAGACCTCCTGGGCGGGAATGCAAGACTTGAAGCTTTCTTT,CSARDLLGGNARLEAFF
NA,TRBV29-1,TRBJ1-2,few,TGCAGCGTTGGTCCGGGGGGTACGAGGGACTATGGCTACACCTTC,CSVGPGGTRDYGYTF
NA,TRBV5-6,TRBJ1-5,NA,TGTGCCAGCAGCTTGATAAGACAGAATAGCAATCAGCCCCAGCATTTT,CASSLIRQNSNQPQHF
TRBD1,TRBV18,TRBJ2-7,NA,TGTGCCAGCTCAACAGGGGGCGGGAGATACGAGCAGTACTTC,CASSTGGGRYEQYF
NA,TRBV7-9,TRBJ2-7,many,TGTGCCGTCGTGGGGGGCATCGAGCAGTACTTC,CAVVGGIEQYF
NA,TRBV12-3/TRBV12-4,TRBJ1-2,many,TGTGCCAGCAGTTTAGTCCAGGGTCCTTTCACACAATCTAACTATGGCTACACCTTC,CASSLVQGPFTQSNYGYTF
NA,TRBV24-1,TRBJ1-5,few,TGTGCCACCAGTGAGCAGGGGCGCAATCAGCCCCAGCATTTT,CATSEQGRNQPQHF
NA,TRBV4-3,TRBJ1-5,NA,TGCGCCAGCAGCAGGGCGAATAGCAATCAGCCCCAGCATTTT,CASSRANSNQPQHF